The 25 T cell receptor beta chains in this list originate from one sample, sequenced in a study of blood T cell repertoires in COVID-19. This table comes from immunoSEQ multiplex PCR, and its TCRdb copy is limited to in-frame clones, with some not included. Of 200,000 to 250,000 clones listed, almost 85% were seen once; the top ten hold 1.9%. Sequences were obtained from peripheral blood. These receptors were taken from a woman at least 80 years old with acute or convalescent COVID-19.

This clone turned up a few times. This sequence joins TRBV4-2 and TRBJ2-1; 7 bases map to TRBD2. The J segment lost 5 bases and the V segment lost 1 base, leaving 11 bases of the junction unmatched. Germline CDR1 LGHNA, CDR2 YNFKEQ. This CDR3 has 17 amino acids. CDR3 DNA: TGTGCCAGCAGCCAAGTCTCCGGGACTATCCTAAACAATGAGCAGTTCTTC. Translating it yields CASSQVSGTILNNEQFF.

The chain carries TRBV5-1 and TRBJ1-2; D gene uncertain. The CDR3 has 13 residues. Germline CDR1 reads SGHRS; CDR2 reads YFSETQ. Trimming pared 5 bases from V and 3 bases from J, leaving 11 bases between. CDR3 DNA sequence: TGCGCCAGCAGTCTAGGTGATGACTATGGCTACACCTTC. Its translation: CASSLGDDYGYTF.

This chain connects TRBV4-1 to TRBJ1-5; a weak D match, TRBD1 (5 bases). CDR3 length: 16 residues. CDR1 MGHRA and CDR2 YSYEKL come from the germline V gene. V lost 0 bases, J lost 6 bases, and 15 bases lay in between. The CDR3 is CASSQDNVRAGQPQHF. The CDR3 bases are TGCGCCAGCAGCCAAGATAATGTCAGGGCCGGTCAGCCCCAGCATTTT.

This chain connects TRBV9 to TRBJ2-1, with 10 bases fitting TRBD2. This CDR3 region has 16 residues. Trimming took 4 bases from V and 3 from J; bases not matched to a gene: 7. CDR1 and CDR2 (germline): SGDLS, YYNGEE. The CDR3 bases are TGTGCCAGCAGCACTCGGACTAGCGGCGTCTACAATGAGCAGTTCTTC. Its protein is CASSTRTSGVYNEQFF.

This clone has more than one count but fewer than ten. V and J are TRBV6-4 and TRBJ2-3; D perhaps matches TRBD1 (5 bases). The CDR3 is 13 residues long. Germline V gene lookup returns CDR1 MRHNA and CDR2 SNTAGT. Trimming left V 5 bases short and J 3 bases short, with 9 bases between. The chain's CDR3 is CASSTSGTDTQYF. CDR3 nucleotide sequence: TGTGCCAGCAGTACATCAGGGACAGATACGCAGTATTTT.

This clone was observed a few times. This chain links TRBV15 with TRBJ1-5; a possible D gene is TRBD1 (5 bases). The germline gives CDR1 LNHNV, CDR2 YYDKDF (reference sequence). This CDR3 has 15 residues. Between the trimmed V and J ends, which lost 0 bases and 2 bases, there was a span of 8 bases. The CDR3 region is CATSRDRVGNQPQHF. Written as DNA, the CDR3 is TGTGCCACCAGCAGAGACAGGGTAGGCAATCAGCCCCAGCATTTT.

This sequence joins TRBV6-2 or TRBV6-3 and TRBJ1-1; D might be TRBD1 (5 bases). The CDR3 extends over 16 amino acids. The germline CDR1 and CDR2 sequences are MNHEY and SVGEGT. With 4 bases removed from V and 1 base from J, the gap between germline ends came to 16 bases. As DNA, the CDR3 is TGTGCCAGCAGTTCATATCGGGGGTCAGGGAACACTGAAGCTTTCTTT. Protein sequence: CASSSYRGSGNTEAFF.

The chain joins TRBV2 to TRBJ1-1; 7 bases align to TRBD1. Germline-derived CDR1 and CDR2 are SNHLY and FYNNEI. There are 15 residues in the CDR3. The J segment lost 9 bases and the V segment lost 4 bases, leaving 14 bases of the junction unmatched. Here the CDR3 reads CASSGFLQGSSQAFF. The CDR3 DNA sequence: TGTGCCAGCAGTGGATTTTTACAGGGGTCGAGTCAAGCTTTCTTT.

The table lists this clone with a count of one. V gene TRBV7-2 combines with J gene TRBJ2-3; perhaps TRBD2 as D (5 bases). V was pared by 1 base and J by 6 bases, with 5 bases between. CDR3 length: 12 residues. Germline-derived CDR1 and CDR2 are SGHTA and FQGNSA. The CDR3 DNA follows: TGTGCCAGCAGCTTAGGGGAGGATACGCAGTATTTT. Amino acids: CASSLGEDTQYF.

This clone came up once. The V call is TRBV28, the J call TRBJ1-3, with a tentative D call TRBD1 (6 bases). This CDR3 has 15 residues. Trimming took 5 bases from V and 0 from J, leaving 11 bases between them. CDR1 is MDHEN, CDR2 SYDVKM, per germline. CDR3 DNA: TGTGCCAGCAGTATCGACAGGCACTCTGGAAACACCATATATTTT. Amino acid sequence: CASSIDRHSGNTIYF.

The rearrangement joins TRBV10-1 to TRBJ1-2; a possible D gene is TRBD1 (6 bases). The CDR3 loop spans 17 amino acids. Germline V gives CDR1 WNHNN, CDR2 SYGVQD (reference sequence). Trimming pared 9 bases from V and 0 bases from J, leaving 23 bases between. The CDR3 DNA sequence: TGCGCCAGGAAATTTAGGACAGTGTTGATCCCTAACTATGGCTACACCTTC. Translation: CARKFRTVLIPNYGYTF.

The chain couples TRBV28 to TRBJ1-4; 7 bases match TRBD1. The length of the CDR3 is 14 residues. J lost 13 bases, V lost 5 bases, and 13 bases had no gene match. Per the germline V gene, CDR1 is MDHEN and CDR2 is SYDVKM. CDR3 bases: TGTGCCAGCAGTGGGACAGAGCCATGGGCGGGACTGTTTTTT. This translates into CASSGTEPWAGLFF.

The chain combines TRBV12-3 or TRBV12-4 with TRBJ2-1; 10 positions match TRBD1. There are 13 residues in the CDR3. Unmatched junction bases numbered 4, after V lost 8 bases and J lost 6 bases. The CDR3 sequence: CASRGQGVNEQFF. The CDR3 coding sequence is TGTGCCAGCCGAGGACAGGGGGTCAATGAGCAGTTCTTC.

The chain has TRBV15 and TRBJ1-3, with TRBD1 identical over 8 bases. CDR1 is LNHNV and CDR2 is YYDKDF in the germline V gene (reference sequence). This CDR3 contains 17 residues. J was trimmed by 0 bases and V by 3 bases; bases with no gene match: 7. As DNA, the CDR3 is TGTGCCACCAGCAGCCCAGTGGACAGGGCCTCTGGAAACACCATATATTTT. It encodes CATSSPVDRASGNTIYF.

V and J are TRBV11-1 and TRBJ1-1; 7 bases are a match to TRBD1. Germline V gives CDR1 SGHAT, CDR2 FQDESV (reference sequence). Germline trimming cut 3 bases from V and 1 base from J; bases unmatched to any gene: 8. The CDR3 runs 16 residues. CDR3 amino acids: CASSFNRGQGNTEAFF. The CDR3 DNA sequence: TGTGCCAGCAGCTTTAACAGGGGCCAGGGGAACACTGAAGCTTTCTTT.

The rearrangement uses TRBV15 and TRBJ2-5; D possibly corresponds to TRBD2 (6 bases). Germline CDR1 and CDR2: LNHNV and YYDKDF (reference sequence). The CDR3 consists of 16 residues. Between the trimmed V and J ends, which lost 0 bases and 7 bases, there was a span of 18 bases. The CDR3 region is CATSRDFAGSQRTQYF. For the CDR3, the DNA is TGTGCCACCAGCAGAGATTTCGCGGGGTCCCAGCGGACCCAGTACTTC.

J is TRBJ2-1 and V is TRBV11-2; D ambiguous. CDR1 and CDR2 from the germline V gene are SGHAT and FQNNGV. The CDR3 spans 14 residues. V shed 5 bases and J shed 6 bases, with 14 bases lying between them. The DNA for the CDR3 is TGTGCCAGCAGCCCCCTAGTGGGTAGCAATGAGCAGTTCTTC. Its translation is CASSPLVGSNEQFF.

This clone appeared once. The gene calls are TRBV11-2 and TRBJ1-6; D unclear. The CDR3 extends over 13 amino acids. Deletions cut 5 bases from V and 4 bases from J, with 6 bases between. Germline CDR1 SGHAT, CDR2 FQNNGV. The CDR3 nucleotides are TGTGCCAGCAGCGCGGAGTATAATTCACCCCTCCACTTT. This codes for CASSAEYNSPLHF.

As for this clone: Distinct nucleotide sequences in the sample also encode this CDR3. V usage is TRBV9 and J usage is TRBJ1-1; 7 nucleotides align to TRBD1. V lost 3 bases to trimming and J lost 1 base; unmatched junction nucleotides: 3. The CDR3 totals 14 residues. Germline CDR1 SGDLS, CDR2 YYNGEE. CDR3 bases: TGTGCCAGCAGCGCCAGACAGGGGAACACTGAAGCTTTCTTT. Its protein product is CASSARQGNTEAFF.

This clone has just a few counts. The J gene is TRBJ1-3, the V gene TRBV5-5; 7 positions agree with TRBD1. The CDR3 is 16 amino acids. Germline V CDR1 and CDR2: SGHKS, YYEKEE (reference sequence). Trimming removed 4 bases from V and 0 bases from J; junction bases left unmatched: 7. CDR3 DNA sequence: TGTGCCAGCAGCCGAGGACAGGTCCTCTCTGGAAACACCATATATTTT. Amino acid sequence: CASSRGQVLSGNTIYF.

This chain connects TRBV7-2 to TRBJ2-3; D perhaps matches TRBD2 (5 bases). CDR3 length: 16 residues. V lost 5 bases, J lost 1 base, and 16 bases lay in between. Germline loops: CDR1 SGHTA, CDR2 FQGNSA. CDR3 region: CASSPRVSAGTDTQYF. CDR3 nucleotide sequence: TGTGCCAGCAGCCCGCGGGTCAGCGCTGGCACAGATACGCAGTATTTT. Full variable domain (missing parts from reference TRBV7-2 and TRBJ2-3): GAGVSQSPSNKVTEKGKDVELRCDPISGHTALYWYRQSLGQGLEFLIYFQGNSAPDKSGLPSDRFSAERTGGSVSTLTIQRTQQEDSAVYLCASSPRVSAGTDTQYFGPGTRLTVL.

The V call is TRBV7-3, the J call TRBJ2-7; 8 bases align to TRBD2. Looked up from germline, CDR1 is SGHTA and CDR2 is FQGTGA. The V and J ends lost 0 bases and 4 bases, in that order; junction bases with no gene match: 8. CDR3 size: 16 residues. This chain's CDR3 is CASSLTAGGGPYEQYF. The CDR3 nucleotides read TGTGCCAGCAGCTTAACCGCAGGCGGGGGGCCTTACGAGCAGTACTTC.

This clone has a single count. The chain uses TRBV3-1 (or the pseudogene TRBV3-2) and TRBJ2-1; 11 nucleotides align to TRBD2. J lost 2 bases, V lost 1 base, and 4 bases had no gene match. The CDR3 spans 17 residues. CDR1 is LGHDT and CDR2 is YNNKEL in the germline V gene (reference sequence). The CDR3 region is CASSQVSSGGPYNEQFF. CDR3 bases: TGTGCCAGCAGCCAAGTCTCTAGCGGGGGGCCCTACAATGAGCAGTTCTTC.

This chain uses TRBV5-4 with TRBJ2-1, with D maybe TRBD2 (6 bases). Trimming cost V 3 bases and J 3 bases, with 19 bases left between them. The CDR3 is 17 amino acids. CDR1 SGHNT and CDR2 YYREEE come from the germline V gene (reference sequence). The DNA for the CDR3 is TGTGCCAGCAGCTACCGGGCGGGGAGACAGAGCTACAATGAGCAGTTCTTC. This codes for CASSYRAGRQSYNEQFF.

This clone occurred once. The rearrangement links TRBV11-2 to TRBJ2-3, with 8 bases fitting TRBD2. The junction had 9 bases not matched to a gene; V was cut back by 4 bases and J by 0 bases. CDR1 is SGHAT, CDR2 FQNNGV, per germline. There are 17 residues in the CDR3. The CDR3 region is CASSSLGRGFSTDTQYF. The CDR3 DNA reads TGTGCCAGCAGCTCCCTCGGGAGGGGGTTTAGCACAGATACGCAGTATTTT.